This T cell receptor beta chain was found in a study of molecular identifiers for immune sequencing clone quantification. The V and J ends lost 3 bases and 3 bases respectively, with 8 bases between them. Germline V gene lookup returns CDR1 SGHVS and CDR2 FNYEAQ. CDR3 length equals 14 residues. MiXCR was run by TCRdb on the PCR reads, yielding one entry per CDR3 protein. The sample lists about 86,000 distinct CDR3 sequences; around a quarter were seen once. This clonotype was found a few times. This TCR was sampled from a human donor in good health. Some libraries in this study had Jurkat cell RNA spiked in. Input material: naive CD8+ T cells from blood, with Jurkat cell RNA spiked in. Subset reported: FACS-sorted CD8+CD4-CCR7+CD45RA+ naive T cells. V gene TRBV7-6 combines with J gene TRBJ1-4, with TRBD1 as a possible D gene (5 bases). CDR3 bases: TGTGCCAGCAGCTTTGGGGGGGCTAATGAAAAACTGTTTTTT. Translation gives CASSFGGANEKLFF.